The present entry profiles one T cell receptor beta chain with its context. Antigen specificity is unknown. There are 14 residues in the CDR3. V lost 5 bases, J lost 4 bases, and 5 bases stayed unmatched. CDR1 and CDR2 from the germline V gene are SQVTM and ANQGSEA. The sample comes from a study of response to subunit inactivated influenza vaccine. Points from the study as a whole: The authors suggested that every seasonal influenza vaccination recruits few new T cells.

TCRdb reprocessed the RT-PCR reads with MiXCR, giving one entry per CDR3 protein. The sample has around 710,000 distinct CDR3 sequences, approximately 15% seen once. The clonotype originates from a man aged 45 to 65 who received an inactivated influenza vaccine. The chain couples TRBV29-1 to TRBJ2-3; TRBD2 matches at 11 bases. The source was PBMCs from blood, collected 14 to 15 days before vaccination. The CDR3 nucleotides read TGCAGCGTTCAACTAGCGGGAGTTTCAGATACGCAGTATTTT. It codes for CSVQLAGVSDTQYF.